This T cell receptor beta chain was obtained from a study of blood T cell repertoires in COVID-19. In its sample, this clone was seen once. The assay was immunoSEQ multiplex PCR, and TCRdb's table has in-frame clones only and misses some. The sample lists approximately 300,000 clones; roughly 80% were seen once. This receptor was obtained from a woman between 45 and 65 years old with active or convalescent COVID-19. The specimen sequenced was peripheral blood.

CDR3 sequence reads: CASSLAREGLPYYGYTF. For the CDR3, the DNA is TGTGCCAGCAGCTTAGCGCGGGAGGGGCTCCCTTACTATGGCTACACCTTC. The chain has TRBV7-8 and TRBJ1-2; maybe TRBD1 (5 bases). The CDR3 totals 17 residues. Trimming took off 0 bases at V and 3 bases at J, with 17 bases between the two ends. Germline CDR1 is SGHVS and CDR2 is FQNEAQ.